This TCR beta chain is from a study of T cell responses to AZD1222 COVID-19 vaccine. With respect to this clone: Its antigen is currently unknown.

Study observations and caveats: AZD1222 recipients seropositive at baseline numbered only six or seven. Repertoire sampling was restricted to post-peak T cell response timepoints.

Germline assignment: CDR1 LNHNV and CDR2 YYDKDF (reference sequence). CDR3 length: 17 residues. V shed 0 bases, J shed 7 bases, and the junction held 9 bases outside the gene matches. Only in-frame clones appear in the TCRdb table, and some are missing; sequencing was by immunoSEQ multiplex PCR. The table lists about 150,000 clones, roughly 91% of them singletons, with about 6% in the top ten. The sequence derives from an adult who received the AZD1222 COVID-19 vaccine. The sample here was peripheral blood, taken 28 days after the second AZD1222 dose. The J gene is TRBJ2-1, the V gene TRBV15; 10 bases are shared with TRBD2. CDR3 sequence reads: CATSRDRASGGANEQFF. In nucleotides, the CDR3 is TGTGCCACCAGCAGAGATCGGGCCAGCGGGGGGGCAAATGAGCAGTTCTTC.